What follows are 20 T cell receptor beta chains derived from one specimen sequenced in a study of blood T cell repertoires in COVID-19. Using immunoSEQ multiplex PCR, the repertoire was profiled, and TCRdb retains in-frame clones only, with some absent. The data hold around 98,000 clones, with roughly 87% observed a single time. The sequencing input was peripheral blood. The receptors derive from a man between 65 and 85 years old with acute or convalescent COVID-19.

In DNA, the CDR3 is TGTGCCAGCAGCCAAGTGCGGGGCGGCACAGATACGCAGTATTTT. This codes for CASSQVRGGTDTQYF. The chain recombines TRBV14 with TRBJ2-3; D may be TRBD2 (6 bases). Germline lookup yields CDR1 SGHDN and CDR2 FVKESK. Between the trimmed V and J ends, which lost 1 base and 1 base, there was a span of 9 bases. This CDR3 is 15 amino acids long. The full variable domain, in which reference TRBV14 and TRBJ2-3 provide the parts outside the CDR3, is EAGVTQFPSHSVIEKGQTVTLRCDPISGHDNLYWYRRVMGKEIKFLLHFVKESKQDESGMPNNRFLAERTGGTYSTLKVQPAELEDSGVYFCASSQVRGGTDTQYFGPGTRLTVL.

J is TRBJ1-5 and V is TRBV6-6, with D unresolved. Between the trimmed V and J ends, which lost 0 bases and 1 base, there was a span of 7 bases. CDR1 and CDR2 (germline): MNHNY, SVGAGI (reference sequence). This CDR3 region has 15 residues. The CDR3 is CASSYSSQSNQPQHF. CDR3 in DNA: TGTGCCAGCAGTTACTCGTCACAGAGCAATCAGCCCCAGCATTTT.

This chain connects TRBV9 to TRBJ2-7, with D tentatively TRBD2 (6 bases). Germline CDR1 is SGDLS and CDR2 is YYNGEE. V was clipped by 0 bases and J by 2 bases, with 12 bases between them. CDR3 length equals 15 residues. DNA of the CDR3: TGTGCCAGCAGCGTAGGCACTAGCATAGCCTACGAGCAGTACTTC. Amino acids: CASSVGTSIAYEQYF.

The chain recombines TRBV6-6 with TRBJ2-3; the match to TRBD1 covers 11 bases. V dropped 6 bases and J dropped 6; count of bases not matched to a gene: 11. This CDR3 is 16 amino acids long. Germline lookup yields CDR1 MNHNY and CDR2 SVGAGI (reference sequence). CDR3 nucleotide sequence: TGTGCCAGCAGCCCGGACAGGGGGCACGGTCCCGATACGCAGTATTTT. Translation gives CASSPDRGHGPDTQYF.

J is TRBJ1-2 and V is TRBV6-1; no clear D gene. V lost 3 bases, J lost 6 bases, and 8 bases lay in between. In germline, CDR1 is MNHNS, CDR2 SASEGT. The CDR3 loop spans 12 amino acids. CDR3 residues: CASSDSRHGYTF. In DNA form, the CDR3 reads TGTGCCAGCAGTGATTCTCGTCATGGCTACACCTTC.

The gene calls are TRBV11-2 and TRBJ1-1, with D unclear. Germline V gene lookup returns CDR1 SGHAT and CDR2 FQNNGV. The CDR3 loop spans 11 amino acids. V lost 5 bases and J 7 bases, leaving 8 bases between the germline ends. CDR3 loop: CASSPKFEAFF. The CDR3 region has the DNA TGTGCCAGCAGCCCTAAATTTGAAGCTTTCTTT.

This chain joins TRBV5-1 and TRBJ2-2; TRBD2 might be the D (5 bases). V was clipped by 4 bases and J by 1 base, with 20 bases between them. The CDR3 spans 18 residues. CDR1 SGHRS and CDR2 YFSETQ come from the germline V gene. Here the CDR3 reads CASSVAVGLAKNTGELFF. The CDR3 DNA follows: TGCGCCAGCAGCGTCGCGGTCGGCCTAGCTAAGAACACCGGGGAGCTGTTTTTT.

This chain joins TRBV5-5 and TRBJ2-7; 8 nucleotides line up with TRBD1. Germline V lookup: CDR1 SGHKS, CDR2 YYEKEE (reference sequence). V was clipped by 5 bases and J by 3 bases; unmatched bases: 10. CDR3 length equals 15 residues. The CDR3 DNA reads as TGTGCCAGCAGTAAGGGACAGGAACCGTACTACGAGCAGTACGTC. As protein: CASSKGQEPYYEQYV.

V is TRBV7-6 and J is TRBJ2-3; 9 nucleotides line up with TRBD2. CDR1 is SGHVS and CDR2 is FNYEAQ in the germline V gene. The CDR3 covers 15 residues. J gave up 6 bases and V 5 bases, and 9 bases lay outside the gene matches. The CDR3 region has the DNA TGTGCCAGCAGCGTCAGAGCGGGGGGTGGGGATACGCAGTATTTT. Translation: CASSVRAGGGDTQYF. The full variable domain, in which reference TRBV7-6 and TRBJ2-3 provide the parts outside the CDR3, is GAGVSQSPRYKVTKRGQDVALRCDPISGHVSLYWYRQALGQGPEFLTYFNYEAQQDKSGLPNDRFSAERPEGSISTLTIQRTEQRDSAMYRCASSVRAGGGDTQYFGPGTRLTVL.

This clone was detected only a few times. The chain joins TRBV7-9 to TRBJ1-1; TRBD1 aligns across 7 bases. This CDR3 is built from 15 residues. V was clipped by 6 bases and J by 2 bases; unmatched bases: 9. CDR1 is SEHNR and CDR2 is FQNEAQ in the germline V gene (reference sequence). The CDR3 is CASRPRQGPNTEAFF. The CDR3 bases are TGTGCCAGCAGGCCGAGACAGGGCCCAAACACTGAAGCTTTCTTT.

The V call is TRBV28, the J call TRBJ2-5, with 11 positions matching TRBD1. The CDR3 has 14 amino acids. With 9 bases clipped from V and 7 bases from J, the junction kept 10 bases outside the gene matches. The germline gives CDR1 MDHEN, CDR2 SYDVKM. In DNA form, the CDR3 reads TGTGCCAGTGGACCGGACAGGGGGCTTGGGACCCAGTACTTC. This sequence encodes CASGPDRGLGTQYF.

The CDR3 protein is CASSIGGNEKLFF. In DNA, the CDR3 is TGTGCCAGTAGTATAGGCGGTAATGAAAAACTGTTTTTT. The chain combines TRBV19 with TRBJ1-4; D is undetermined. V lost 1 base and J lost 4, with 4 bases in between. CDR3 length equals 13 residues. Germline values: CDR1 LNHDA, CDR2 SQIVND (reference sequence). The whole variable domain, filled in from reference TRBV19 and TRBJ1-4, reads DGGITQSPKYLFRKEGQNVTLSCEQNLNHDAMYWYRQDPGQGLRLIYYSQIVNDFQKGDIAEGYSVSREKKESFPLTVTSAQKNPTAFYLCASSIGGNEKLFFGSGTQLSVL.

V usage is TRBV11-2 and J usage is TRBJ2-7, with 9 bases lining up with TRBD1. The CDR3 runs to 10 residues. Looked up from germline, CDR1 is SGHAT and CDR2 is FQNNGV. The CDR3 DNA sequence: TGTCGGGGGACAGGGAACGAGCAGTACGTC. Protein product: CRGTGNEQYV.

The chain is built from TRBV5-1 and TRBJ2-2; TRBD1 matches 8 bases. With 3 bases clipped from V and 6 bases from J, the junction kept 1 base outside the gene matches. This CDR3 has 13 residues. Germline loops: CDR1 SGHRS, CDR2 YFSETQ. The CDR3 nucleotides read TGCGCCAGCAGCTGGGACAGGCCCGGGGAGCTGTTTTTT. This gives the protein CASSWDRPGELFF.

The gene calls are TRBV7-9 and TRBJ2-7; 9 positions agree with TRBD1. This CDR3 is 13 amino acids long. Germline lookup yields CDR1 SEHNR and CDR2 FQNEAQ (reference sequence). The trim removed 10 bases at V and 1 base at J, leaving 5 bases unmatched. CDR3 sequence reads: CATWDRASYEQYF. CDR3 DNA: TGTGCCACCTGGGACAGGGCTTCCTACGAGCAGTACTTC.

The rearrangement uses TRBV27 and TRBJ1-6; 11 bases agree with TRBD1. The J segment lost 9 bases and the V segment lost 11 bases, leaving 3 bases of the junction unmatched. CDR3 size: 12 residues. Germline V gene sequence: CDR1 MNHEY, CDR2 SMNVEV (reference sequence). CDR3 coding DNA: TGTGCCGTCGGACAGGGGGCTTCACCCCTCCACTTT. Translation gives CAVGQGASPLHF.

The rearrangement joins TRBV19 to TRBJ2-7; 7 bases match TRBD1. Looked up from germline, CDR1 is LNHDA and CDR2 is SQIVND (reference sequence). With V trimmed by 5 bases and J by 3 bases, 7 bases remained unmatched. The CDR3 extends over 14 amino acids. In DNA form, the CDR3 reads TGTGCCAGTAGTTCCCGGGGACAGCGCTACGAGCAGTACTTC. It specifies CASSSRGQRYEQYF.

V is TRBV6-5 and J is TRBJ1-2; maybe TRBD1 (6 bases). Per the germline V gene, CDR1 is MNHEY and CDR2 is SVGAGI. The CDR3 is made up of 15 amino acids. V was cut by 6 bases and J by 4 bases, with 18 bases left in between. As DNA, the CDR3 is TGTGCCAGCAGGGCTTCCCAGGGGCTCCCCTATGGCTACACCTTC. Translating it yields CASRASQGLPYGYTF.

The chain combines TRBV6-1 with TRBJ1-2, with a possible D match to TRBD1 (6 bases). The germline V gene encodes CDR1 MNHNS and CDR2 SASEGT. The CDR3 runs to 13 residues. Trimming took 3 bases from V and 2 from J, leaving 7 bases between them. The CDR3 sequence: CASSETGNYGYTF. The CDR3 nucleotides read TGTGCCAGCAGTGAGACAGGAAACTATGGCTACACCTTC.

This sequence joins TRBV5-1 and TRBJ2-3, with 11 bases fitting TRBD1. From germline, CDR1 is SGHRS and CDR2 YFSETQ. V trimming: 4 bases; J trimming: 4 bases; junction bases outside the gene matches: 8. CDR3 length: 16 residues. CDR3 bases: TGCGCCAGCAGCACCGGTTCGGGACAGGGGGCAGATACGCAGTATTTT. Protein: CASSTGSGQGADTQYF.